These T cell receptor beta chains were read from a single sample in a study of shared clonotypes between healthy human individuals. The data were produced by immunoSEQ multiplex PCR, yet TCRdb's version contains in-frame clones alone and is incomplete. Among some 650,000 clones, about 96% were seen once, and the ten largest hold 0.057%. Source material: naive CD4+ T cells sorted from blood. The receptor set was obtained from a woman younger than 45 in good health. Each CDR3 is given with its conserved first and last residue.

V: TRBV6-5; CDR3: CASSLGQANTEAFF
V: TRBV5-1; CDR3: CASSSELGEVNTEAFF
V: TRBV30; CDR3: CAWSSIDNEQFF
V: TRBV5-1; CDR3: CASSLRGEGYEQYF
V: TRBV5-1; CDR3: CASSLGYPGNEQYF
V: TRBV5-4; CDR3: CASSLVGGSYNEQFF
V: TRBV28; CDR3: CASSLSQGNTEAFF
V: TRBV5-6; CDR3: CASSSVVGTSANTGELFF
V: TRBV19; CDR3: CASSPGQGKDYGYTF
V: TRBV27; CDR3: CATGRGDPYNEQFF
V: TRBV6-1; CDR3: CASLGLGKNIQYF
V: TRBV12-5; CDR3: CASGSTPGTGRSEQFF
V: TRBV28; CDR3: CASRAGGLDTEAFF
V: TRBV19; CDR3: CASSTIDRASNQPQHF
V: TRBV9; CDR3: CASSVGSNNEQFF
V: TRBV5-4; CDR3: CASSVRGPGNTIYF
V: TRBV5-1; CDR3: CASSLAGISGANVLTF